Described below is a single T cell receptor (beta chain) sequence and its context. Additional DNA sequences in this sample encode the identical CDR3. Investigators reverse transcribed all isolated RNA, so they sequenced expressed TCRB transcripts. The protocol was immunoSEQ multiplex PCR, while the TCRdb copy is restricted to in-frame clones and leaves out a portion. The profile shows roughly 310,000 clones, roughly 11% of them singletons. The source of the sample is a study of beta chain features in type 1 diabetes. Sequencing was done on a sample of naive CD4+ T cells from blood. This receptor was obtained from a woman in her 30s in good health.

In nucleotides, the CDR3 is TGTGCCAGCAGTTACAGGGGACAGGGGAACACTGAAGCTTTCTTT. Residues: CASSYRGQGNTEAFF. V is TRBV6-5 and J is TRBJ1-1; 9 bases agree with TRBD1. CDR1 MNHEY and CDR2 SVGAGI come from the germline V gene. Trimming cost V 2 bases and J 1 base; bases outside gene matches: 2. CDR3 length: 15 residues.